The 22 T cell receptor beta chains given below trace back to one sample, sequenced in a study of human T cells and chemical hapten exposure. One entry per CDR3 protein, called by TCRdb with MiXCR from the RACE reads. The repertoire holds roughly 380,000 distinct CDR3 sequences, with more than 4.5% as singletons. Noted time point: patch test 1, 2 weeks after DPC sensitization. Stated treatment: therapeutic diphenylcyclopropenone sensitization with weekly scalp DPC. The specimen comprised whole blood, sampled in connection with sensitization to the hapten diphenylcyclopropenone (DPC). The source of these receptors is a woman aged 50 to 60 with alopecia areata. Some clones in this sample may be carry-over from other donors' samples.

This clonotype was seen many times. The chain is built from TRBV19 and TRBJ2-1; D unclear. V dropped 0 bases and J dropped 0 bases, with 6 bases sitting between them. Germline-derived CDR1 and CDR2 are LNHDA and SQIVND (reference sequence). The CDR3 extends over 15 amino acids. CDR3 amino acids: CASSIDGFSYNEQFF. CDR3 sequence (DNA): TGTGCCAGTAGTATAGACGGGTTCTCCTACAATGAGCAGTTCTTC.

This chain connects TRBV5-4 to TRBJ2-7, with D perhaps given as TRBD1 or TRBD2 (6 bases each). Germline CDR1 SGHNT, CDR2 YYREEE (reference sequence). V was pared by 1 base and J by 9 bases, with 11 bases between. The CDR3 is 12 amino acids. The CDR3 bases are TGTGCCAGCAGCTTGTACGGGGGCGGGCAGTACTTC. This translates into CASSLYGGGQYF.

The rearrangement links TRBV12-3 or TRBV12-4 to TRBJ1-1; D is perhaps TRBD1 (6 bases). The CDR3 has 13 amino acids. Trimming stripped 6 bases from V and 4 bases from J, with 12 bases between. Written as DNA, the CDR3 is TGTGCCAGCAGCCCATCAGGGGTCACTGAAGCTTTCTTT. Translation gives CASSPSGVTEAFF.

Ten or more counts support this clonotype. This chain uses TRBV19 with TRBJ2-6; no firm D call. The CDR3 covers 11 residues. Between the trimmed V and J ends, which lost 11 bases and 4 bases, there was a span of 6 bases. CDR1 LNHDA and CDR2 SQIVND come from the germline V gene (reference sequence). The CDR3 loop is CAVEGANVLTF. CDR3 bases: TGTGCCGTTGAAGGGGCCAACGTCCTGACTTTC.

Many counts were recorded for this clonotype. This chain links TRBV28 with TRBJ2-7; unclear D gene. Deletions cut 4 bases from V and 1 base from J, with 8 bases between. CDR1 and CDR2 (germline): MDHEN, SYDVKM. CDR3 length: 13 residues. The CDR3: CASSYGRSYEQYF. Here the CDR3 DNA reads TGTGCCAGCAGTTACGGCAGATCCTACGAGCAGTACTTC.

V usage is TRBV13 and J usage is TRBJ2-3; D is uncertain. Between the trimmed V and J ends, which lost 0 bases and 7 bases, there was a span of 11 bases. The CDR3 extends over 14 amino acids. Germline CDR1 is PRHDT and CDR2 is FYEKMQ (reference sequence). CDR3 sequence (DNA): TGTGCCAGCAGCTTAGGAGGATTGTCCAATACGCAGTATTTT. The encoded protein is CASSLGGLSNTQYF.

This clonotype was detected many times. This chain connects TRBV10-3 to TRBJ2-7; 13 bases line up with TRBD2. V was pared by 8 bases and J by 7 bases, with 11 bases of the junction left unmatched. CDR1 ENHRY and CDR2 SYGVKD come from the germline V gene. The CDR3 length is 15 residues. The DNA of the CDR3 is TGTGCCATCGGGGGGACTAGCGGGAACTTATCGGAGCAGTACTTC. It specifies CAIGGTSGNLSEQYF.

This clonotype was seen at least ten times. The J gene is TRBJ1-4, the V gene TRBV5-1; D unresolved. This CDR3 comprises 13 residues. Germline V gene lookup returns CDR1 SGHRS and CDR2 YFSETQ. Trimming removed 4 bases at V and 10 bases at J, with 14 bases between. The CDR3 DNA is TGCGCCAGCAGCGATTCCGACCCTGCAAAACTGTTTTTT. Its protein is CASSDSDPAKLFF.

This clonotype was detected only a few times. This chain connects TRBV6-5 to TRBJ2-1, with unresolved D. Trimming took 3 bases from V and 6 from J, leaving 12 bases between them. Germline V gene sequence: CDR1 MNHEY, CDR2 SVGAGI. This CDR3 comprises 14 residues. This CDR3 is CASSYSDLGNEQFF. For the CDR3, the DNA is TGTGCCAGCAGTTATAGTGATTTGGGCAATGAGCAGTTCTTC.

The rearrangement uses TRBV30 and TRBJ2-1, with TRBD2 matching 9 bases. Germline CDR1 is GTSNPN and CDR2 is SVGIG (reference sequence). V dropped 5 bases and J dropped 0; count of bases not matched to a gene: 5. The CDR3 spans 15 residues. The CDR3 loop is CAWDLSGSSYNEQFF. CDR3 sequence (DNA): TGTGCCTGGGACCTTAGCGGGAGCTCCTACAATGAGCAGTTCTTC.

The table lists this clonotype with a few counts. The chain combines TRBV7-9 with TRBJ2-3; 10 bases map to TRBD2. CDR1 and CDR2 (germline): SEHNR, FQNEAQ (reference sequence). J gave up 2 bases and V 6 bases, and 5 bases lay outside the gene matches. CDR3 length: 15 amino acids. CDR3 protein: CASRPSGSITDTQYF. The DNA of the CDR3 is TGTGCCAGCAGGCCTAGCGGGAGCATCACAGATACGCAGTATTTT.

Many counts were recorded for this clonotype. This chain uses TRBV7-2 with TRBJ2-7, with D hard to call. Germline CDR1 is SGHTA and CDR2 is FQGNSA. The germline V and J ends were trimmed by 5 bases and 0 bases, with 11 bases remaining between them. The CDR3 covers 14 residues. The CDR3 loop reads CASSPVLNSYEQYF. The CDR3 DNA sequence: TGTGCCAGCAGCCCGGTCCTGAACTCCTACGAGCAGTACTTC.

This clonotype was counted many times. The chain is built from TRBV20-1 and TRBJ2-7; 13 nucleotides match TRBD2. The CDR3 is made up of 13 amino acids. Trimming took 6 bases from V and 7 from J; bases not matched to a gene: 6. Germline assignment: CDR1 DFQATT and CDR2 SNEGSKA (reference sequence). The CDR3 DNA follows: TGCAGTGCCAGGACTAGCGGGAGCGGGGAGCAGTACTTC. It translates to CSARTSGSGEQYF.

This clonotype came up many times. The J gene is TRBJ1-5, the V gene TRBV28; D gene unclear. CDR1 is MDHEN and CDR2 is SYDVKM in the germline V gene. The V and J ends lost 5 bases and 2 bases respectively, with 13 bases between them. The CDR3 extends over 15 amino acids. This CDR3 is CASSSWVEGNQPQHF. CDR3 DNA: TGTGCCAGCAGTAGTTGGGTGGAAGGCAATCAGCCCCAGCATTTT. The variable domain in full, with the rest retrieved from reference TRBV28 and TRBJ1-5, is DVKVTQSSRYLVKRTGEKVFLECVQDMDHENMFWYRQDPGLGLRLIYFSYDVKMKEKGDIPEGYSVSREKKERFSLILESASTNQTSMYLCASSSWVEGNQPQHFGDGTRLSIL.

This clonotype appeared many times. The gene calls are TRBV12-3 or TRBV12-4 and TRBJ2-1; D not resolved. CDR3 length: 16 residues. V lost 6 bases to trimming and J lost 0 bases, with 15 bases between them. Here the CDR3 reads CASRSSLSSSYNEQFF. The CDR3 bases are TGTGCCAGCAGGTCCTCTTTGAGTAGCTCCTACAATGAGCAGTTCTTC.

This clonotype was detected many times. The chain couples TRBV7-9 to TRBJ2-1; 8 positions match TRBD2. The V segment lost 6 bases and the J segment 5 bases; nucleotides outside the gene matches: 18. Germline CDR1 reads SEHNR; CDR2 reads FQNEAQ (reference sequence). This CDR3 contains 18 residues. The CDR3: CASSAPQREFTGHNEQFF. DNA for the CDR3: TGTGCCAGCAGTGCTCCCCAGCGGGAGTTTACGGGGCACAATGAGCAGTTCTTC.

This clonotype was found many times. This chain joins TRBV5-5 and TRBJ2-7; TRBD1 matches 8 bases. Germline assignment: CDR1 SGHKS and CDR2 YYEKEE (reference sequence). Trimming at V came to 5 bases and at J to 4 bases, leaving 2 bases not matched to a gene. The CDR3 has 12 amino acids. The CDR3 nucleotides read TGTGCCAGCAGTTGGACAGGGTACGAGCAGTACTTC. Translated: CASSWTGYEQYF.

This clonotype was seen repeatedly, ten times or more. V gene TRBV18 combines with J gene TRBJ1-4, with D perhaps TRBD1 (6 bases). CDR3 length: 17 amino acids. Trimming stripped 0 bases from V and 3 bases from J, with 14 bases between. Germline V gene lookup returns CDR1 KGHSH and CDR2 LQKENI. The CDR3 sequence is CASSPPQGIEANEKLFF. In DNA, the CDR3 is TGTGCCAGCTCACCACCGCAGGGGATCGAGGCTAATGAAAAACTGTTTTTT.

The V call is TRBV6-2 or TRBV6-3, the J call TRBJ2-7; possible D gene TRBD1, 5 bases. CDR1 is MNHEY and CDR2 is SVGEGT in the germline V gene. This CDR3 has 16 residues. The germline V and J ends were trimmed by 0 bases and 3 bases, with 15 bases remaining between them. CDR3 in DNA: TGTGCCAGCAGTTACTCGAGCAGGGCATTACACTACGAGCAGTACTTC. The encoded protein is CASSYSSRALHYEQYF.

This clonotype was counted a few times. CDR3 protein: CASPWADTQYF. The CDR3 DNA is TGTGCCAGCCCGTGGGCAGATACGCAGTATTTT. This chain joins TRBV2 and TRBJ2-3, with unresolved D. V gave up 8 bases and J gave up 4 bases, with 7 bases separating them. The CDR3 is made up of 11 amino acids. The germline CDR1 and CDR2 sequences are SNHLY and FYNNEI.

This clonotype was recorded at least ten times. This chain links TRBV4-3 with TRBJ1-5; D ambiguous. CDR3 size: 15 residues. Per germline, CDR1 LGHNA and CDR2 YSLEER. Trimming cost V 3 bases and J 0 bases, with 9 bases left between them. As DNA, the CDR3 is TGCGCCAGCAGCCAGGGTCCTTATAGCAATCAGCCCCAGCATTTT. The encoded protein is CASSQGPYSNQPQHF.

This clonotype was counted ten times or more. The chain uses TRBV14 and TRBJ1-2; D call uncertain. The V gene's germline CDR1 is SGHDN and CDR2 FVKESK. CDR3 length: 14 residues. Trimming removed 4 bases from V and 4 bases from J, with 13 bases in between. The CDR3 protein is CASSRISRGYGYTF. The CDR3 nucleotides are TGTGCCAGCAGCCGAATCTCGCGCGGCTATGGCTACACCTTC. Together with reference TRBV14 and TRBJ1-2, the CDR3 gives the full variable domain: EAGVTQFPSHSVIEKGQTVTLRCDPISGHDNLYWYRRVMGKEIKFLLHFVKESKQDESGMPNNRFLAERTGGTYSTLKVQPAELEDSGVYFCASSRISRGYGYTFGSGTRLTVV.